The 31 T cell receptor beta chains below were found in one sample sequenced in a study of blood T cells in healthy people across ages. For the second PCR, which ran for about 7 to 11 cycles, a sample-barcoded 5' primer and a J-beta primer mix were used. One entry per CDR3 protein, called by TCRdb with MiXCR from the 5' RACE reads. The data show 630,000 or so distinct CDR3 sequences, roughly 30% seen once. What was sequenced was blood. Every receptor here comes from a woman of 80 years or more in good health.

This chain links TRBV6-1 with TRBJ1-2; possibly TRBD1 for D (6 bases). The CDR3 loop spans 16 amino acids. Germline CDR1 MNHNS, CDR2 SASEGT. The V end was cut by 2 bases, the J end by 2 bases, with 15 bases between. CDR3: CASSEPVGRGNYGYTF. CDR3 coding DNA: TGTGCCAGCAGTGAACCGGTCGGCAGGGGCAACTATGGCTACACCTTC.

Notes on this clonotype: Germline is not matched at one junction end, which may reflect a read error. The genes are TRBV12-3 or TRBV12-4 and TRBJ1-4; a weak D match, TRBD1 (5 bases). This CDR3 comprises 15 residues. The CDR3 coding sequence is TGTGCCAGCAGTGGCTTGAGGACTCAGGGTGAAAAACGGTTTTTT. Translated, it gives CASSGLRTQGEKRFF.

The chain links TRBV7-8 to TRBJ1-2, with D hard to call. The CDR3 totals 12 residues. Per germline, CDR1 SGHVS and CDR2 FQNEAQ. The germline V and J ends were trimmed by 5 bases and 4 bases, with 8 bases remaining between them. This CDR3 is CASSPHAYGYTF. The CDR3 DNA follows: TGTGCCAGCAGCCCCCATGCCTATGGCTACACCTTC.

The chain employs TRBV20-1 and TRBJ2-1; TRBD2 matches at 12 bases. The ends lost 2 bases at V and 8 bases at J; junction bases unmatched: 4. Germline CDR1 and CDR2: DFQATT and SNEGSKA (reference sequence). This CDR3 comprises 14 residues. The CDR3 bases are TGCAGTGCTAGAACGCTAGCGGGAGGGTATGAGCAGTTCTTC. Encoded protein: CSARTLAGGYEQFF.

As to this clonotype: Given a much more abundant clone one base away, this may be a read error. The chain joins TRBV28 to TRBJ2-5; D assignment may be TRBD1 or TRBD2 (6 bases each). Trimming removed 5 bases from V and 9 bases from J, with 19 bases in between. The CDR3 totals 14 residues. CDR1 MDHEN and CDR2 SYDVKM come from the germline V gene. The CDR3 protein is CASSPGDLREAQYF. The DNA of the CDR3 is TGTGCCAGCAGTCCAGGGGACTTGAGGGAGGCCCAGTACTTC.

The chain joins TRBV28 to TRBJ2-7; 9 bases fit TRBD1. Trimming at V came to 6 bases and at J to 0 bases, leaving 6 bases not matched to a gene. The germline V gene encodes CDR1 MDHEN and CDR2 SYDVKM. This CDR3 spans 15 amino acids. The CDR3 spells CASSRWTGASYEQYF. CDR3 nucleotides: TGTGCCAGCAGCCGCTGGACAGGGGCCTCCTACGAGCAGTACTTC.

As to this clonotype: One end of the junction does not line up with germline, which may come from a read error. The J gene is TRBJ2-1, the V gene TRBV12-5; no clear D gene. The CDR3 spans 13 residues. Germline V gene lookup returns CDR1 LGHNT and CDR2 FRNRAP. This CDR3 reads CARGFAGHNEQFF. The CDR3 bases are TGTGCTAGGGGTTTTGCCGGTCACAATGAGCAGTTCTTC.

The V and J genes are TRBV9 and TRBJ2-3; 10 nucleotides line up with TRBD2. The germline V gene encodes CDR1 SGDLS and CDR2 YYNGEE. V shed 1 base, J shed 2 bases, and the junction held 4 bases outside the gene matches. The length of the CDR3 is 16 residues. This CDR3 is CASSVKSGGDTDTQYF. CDR3 in DNA: TGTGCCAGCAGCGTAAAGAGCGGGGGGGACACAGATACGCAGTATTTT. The full variable domain, in which reference TRBV9 and TRBJ2-3 provide the parts outside the CDR3, is DSGVTQTPKHLITATGQRVTLRCSPRSGDLSVYWYQQSLDQGLQFLIQYYNGEERAKGNILERFSAQQFPDLHSELNLSSLELGDSALYFCASSVKSGGDTDTQYFGPGTRLTVL.

This clonotype was detected only a few times. The J gene is TRBJ1-6, the V gene TRBV18; D may be TRBD1 (5 bases). Per the germline V gene, CDR1 is KGHSH and CDR2 is LQKENI. The CDR3 has 14 amino acids. With 2 bases removed from V and 6 bases from J, the gap between germline ends came to 8 bases. The CDR3 sequence is CASSPGARNSPLHF. The CDR3 DNA reads as TGTGCCAGCTCACCAGGGGCGCGTAATTCACCCCTCCACTTT.

This clonotype was observed at least ten times. The rearrangement uses TRBV10-3 and TRBJ2-7; D is uncertain. Trimming shortened V by 3 bases and J by 1 base, and 10 bases separated the two germline ends. Germline CDR1 ENHRY, CDR2 SYGVKD. The CDR3 loop spans 14 amino acids. CDR3 DNA: TGTGCCATCAGTGAAACATTCCAATCCTACGAGCAGTACTTC. Translated, it gives CAISETFQSYEQYF.

This clonotype was observed many times. The chain uses TRBV7-9 and TRBJ2-7; D remains unclear. V lost 5 bases and J 3 bases, leaving 11 bases between the germline ends. This CDR3 has 13 amino acids. Germline V gene data show CDR1 as SEHNR and CDR2 as FQNEAQ (reference sequence). CDR3 sequence reads: CASSPRRVYEQYF. CDR3 DNA: TGTGCCAGCAGCCCCCGGCGCGTCTACGAGCAGTACTTC.

The chain has TRBV6-5 and TRBJ1-2; D may be TRBD1 (6 bases). CDR3 length: 15 amino acids. V dropped 5 bases and J dropped 4 bases, with 17 bases sitting between them. CDR1 MNHEY and CDR2 SVGAGI come from the germline V gene. CDR3 DNA sequence: TGTGCCAGCAGTCCAACAGGCCAGGGGCTCTATGGCTACACCTTC. Translated, it gives CASSPTGQGLYGYTF.

This clonotype was found many times. The chain joins TRBV7-8 to TRBJ1-6; D may be TRBD1 (5 bases). CDR1 and CDR2 from the germline V gene are SGHVS and FQNEAQ. V lost 1 base to trimming and J lost 7 bases, with 23 bases between them. CDR3 size: 19 residues. CDR3 nucleotide sequence: TGTGCCAGCAGCTTAGTGGGTCGGGGCCAGAAGATTTTAAATTCACCCCTCCACTTT. Protein: CASSLVGRGQKILNSPLHF. Drawing the rest from reference TRBV7-8 and TRBJ1-6, the complete variable domain is GAGVSQSPRYKVAKRGQDVALRCDPISGHVSLFWYQQALGQGPEFLTYFQNEAQLDKSGLPSDRFFAERPEGSVSTLKIQRTQQEDSAVYLCASSLVGRGQKILNSPLHFGNGTRLTVT.

The V gene is TRBV11-2, the J gene TRBJ1-4; no clear D. Germline V gene lookup returns CDR1 SGHAT and CDR2 FQNNGV. The CDR3 has 15 residues. V lost 2 bases to trimming and J lost 14 bases, with 21 bases between them. Written as DNA, the CDR3 is TGTGCCAGCAGCTTAAACACAGCGGTAATGGGAGAGCTGTTTTTT. It encodes CASSLNTAVMGELFF.

The chain couples TRBV25-1 to TRBJ1-4; D perhaps matches TRBD1 (5 bases). V was shortened by 4 bases and J by 8 bases, with 20 bases between the two germline ends. This CDR3 contains 16 residues. Germline CDR1 reads MGHDK; CDR2 reads SYGVNS. The CDR3: CASSVNMAGTSEKLFF. The CDR3 DNA is TGTGCCAGCAGTGTCAACATGGCGGGGACGTCCGAAAAACTGTTTTTT.

Worth noting for this clonotype: This may stem from a read error, because a much larger clone lies one nucleotide away. V usage is TRBV5-1 and J usage is TRBJ2-7; D may be TRBD1 (5 bases). This CDR3 spans 15 amino acids. Germline lookup yields CDR1 SGHRS and CDR2 YFSETQ. The CDR3 DNA reads as TGCGCCGGCAGCTTGGGTCCAGGGCCCGAGGACGAGCAGTACTTC. This translates into CAGSLGPGPEDEQYF.

Remarks on this clonotype: A much more abundant neighbour one base away suggests this may be a read error. The rearrangement uses TRBV11-2 and TRBJ2-3, with D perhaps TRBD1 (5 bases). The V and J ends lost 7 bases and 2 bases respectively, with 16 bases between them. Germline loops: CDR1 SGHAT, CDR2 FQNNGV. CDR3 length: 15 amino acids. The CDR3 region is CASTPAGWPTDTQYF. Here the CDR3 DNA reads TGTGCCAGCACCCCGGCAGGGTGGCCCACAGATACGCAGTATTTT.

The rearrangement uses TRBV29-1 and TRBJ2-7; 7 bases line up with TRBD2. There are 14 residues in the CDR3. V lost 7 bases and J lost 0; bases outside the gene matches: 9. Germline lookup yields CDR1 SQVTM and CDR2 ANQGSEA. CDR3 nucleotide sequence: TGCAGCGGGGCCTACGGGAGGAGCTCCTACGAGCAGTACTTC. As protein: CSGAYGRSSYEQYF.

This chain joins TRBV7-9 and TRBJ1-6, with 12 bases fitting TRBD1. The germline gives CDR1 SEHNR, CDR2 FQNEAQ (reference sequence). J lost 10 bases, V lost 3 bases, and 4 bases had no gene match. The CDR3 extends over 15 amino acids. CDR3 bases: TGTGCCAGCAGCTTGGGACAGGGGGCCGGCTCACCCCTCCACTTT. Amino acid sequence: CASSLGQGAGSPLHF.

This clonotype was observed a handful of times. The V and J genes are TRBV30 and TRBJ1-1; D not certain. The CDR3 runs to 14 residues. Looked up from germline, CDR1 is GTSNPN and CDR2 is SVGIG (reference sequence). V was trimmed by 0 bases and J by 6 bases, leaving 14 bases between them. The CDR3 region has the DNA TGTGCCTGGAGTGTAACGAGTCCCTTTGCTGAAGCTTTCTTT. Amino acids: CAWSVTSPFAEAFF.

This clonotype was counted between two and nine times. This chain uses TRBV5-1 with TRBJ2-5; D assignment may be TRBD1 or TRBD2 (5 bases each). The germline V gene encodes CDR1 SGHRS and CDR2 YFSETQ. V gave up 1 base and J gave up 11 bases, with 21 bases separating them. This CDR3 region has 15 residues. The CDR3 here is CASSLPGSRGNEQYF. The CDR3 bases are TGCGCCAGCAGCTTGCCAGGGTCTCGGGGCAATGAGCAGTACTTC.

This CDR3 reads CSARARGRPEAFF. In DNA form, the CDR3 reads TGCAGTGCTAGGGCCAGGGGAAGGCCTGAAGCTTTCTTT. The chain carries TRBV20-1 and TRBJ1-1, with D possibly TRBD1 on 6 matching bases. The V end lost 3 bases, the J end lost 6 bases, and 14 bases lay between the germline ends. This CDR3 is 13 amino acids long. From germline, CDR1 is DFQATT and CDR2 SNEGSKA (reference sequence).

The rearrangement joins TRBV30 to TRBJ1-3; the D gene is possibly TRBD1 (6 bases). The CDR3 is made up of 13 amino acids. V was trimmed by 7 bases and J by 5 bases, leaving 15 bases between them. Germline CDR1 is GTSNPN and CDR2 is SVGIG (reference sequence). The CDR3 region is CAFQAGARNTIYF. CDR3 nucleotides: TGTGCCTTCCAGGCGGGGGCTCGAAACACCATATATTTT.

The rearrangement uses TRBV6-2 or TRBV6-3 and TRBJ2-1; TRBD2 matches at 12 bases. CDR3 length: 15 residues. The V segment lost 10 bases and the J segment 6 bases; nucleotides outside the gene matches: 10. Germline V lookup: CDR1 MNHEY, CDR2 SVGEGT. CDR3 sequence: CANIPSGGATNEQFF. The CDR3 region has the DNA TGTGCCAACATACCTAGCGGGGGGGCGACCAATGAGCAGTTCTTC.

V and J are TRBV28 and TRBJ1-5; D remains ambiguous. Germline V gene lookup returns CDR1 MDHEN and CDR2 SYDVKM. This CDR3 contains 13 residues. Trimming removed 7 bases from V and 0 bases from J, with 7 bases in between. As DNA, the CDR3 is TGTGCCAGCACCACAAATAGCAATCAGCCCCAGCATTTT. It encodes CASTTNSNQPQHF.

The rearrangement links TRBV20-1 to TRBJ2-1; unclear D gene. Looked up from germline, CDR1 is DFQATT and CDR2 is SNEGSKA (reference sequence). The germline V and J ends were trimmed by 3 bases and 3 bases, with 12 bases remaining between them. This CDR3 comprises 14 residues. In nucleotides, the CDR3 is TGCAGTGCTAGGGGGTTGTATGTCTACAATGAGCAGTTCTTC. As protein: CSARGLYVYNEQFF.

This clonotype was picked up many times. The chain uses TRBV28 and TRBJ2-7; TRBD1 agrees at 8 bases. V was pared by 6 bases and J by 0 bases, with 7 bases of the junction left unmatched. Germline loops: CDR1 MDHEN, CDR2 SYDVKM. The CDR3 runs 15 residues. For the CDR3, the DNA is TGTGCCAGCAGCCCGACAGGGGCCGCCTCCTACGAGCAGTACTTC. Its translation: CASSPTGAASYEQYF.

The chain is built from TRBV7-2 and TRBJ2-7, with TRBD2 identical over 9 bases. The CDR3 is made up of 13 amino acids. J was trimmed by 4 bases and V by 7 bases; bases with no gene match: 5. CDR1 and CDR2 (germline): SGHTA, FQGNSA. The CDR3 DNA follows: TGTGCCAGCACCCTAGCGGGATGGTACGAGCAGTACTTC. Translated: CASTLAGWYEQYF.

This clonotype has ten or more counts. J is TRBJ2-4 and V is TRBV12-3 or TRBV12-4, with a possible D match to TRBD1 (6 bases). The CDR3 is made up of 15 amino acids. The V end lost 6 bases, the J end lost 7 bases, and 19 bases lay between the germline ends. The CDR3 DNA reads as TGTGCCAGCAGCACGGGTTTGGCGAGGGGGAACATTCAGTACTTC. Amino acid sequence: CASSTGLARGNIQYF.

Regarding this clonotype: At one boundary the junction diverges from the germline segment, which might be a read error. The J gene is TRBJ2-1, the V gene TRBV6-4, with a tentative D call TRBD2 (5 bases). Germline-derived CDR1 and CDR2 are MRHNA and SNTAGT. CDR3 length: 14 amino acids. The CDR3 spells CASRESGPSNEQSF. In DNA form, the CDR3 reads TGTGCCAGCAGAGAAAGCGGTCCCAGCAATGAGCAGTCCTTC.

This clonotype has ten or more counts. V is TRBV5-5 and J is TRBJ2-5, with D maybe TRBD2 (7 bases). V lost 0 bases and J lost 4, with 16 bases in between. The germline CDR1 and CDR2 sequences are SGHKS and YYEKEE (reference sequence). CDR3 size: 16 residues. The DNA for the CDR3 is TGTGCCAGCAGCTTGGATCGGGGGGCGCTTCTAGAGACCCAGTACTTC. Translated: CASSLDRGALLETQYF.